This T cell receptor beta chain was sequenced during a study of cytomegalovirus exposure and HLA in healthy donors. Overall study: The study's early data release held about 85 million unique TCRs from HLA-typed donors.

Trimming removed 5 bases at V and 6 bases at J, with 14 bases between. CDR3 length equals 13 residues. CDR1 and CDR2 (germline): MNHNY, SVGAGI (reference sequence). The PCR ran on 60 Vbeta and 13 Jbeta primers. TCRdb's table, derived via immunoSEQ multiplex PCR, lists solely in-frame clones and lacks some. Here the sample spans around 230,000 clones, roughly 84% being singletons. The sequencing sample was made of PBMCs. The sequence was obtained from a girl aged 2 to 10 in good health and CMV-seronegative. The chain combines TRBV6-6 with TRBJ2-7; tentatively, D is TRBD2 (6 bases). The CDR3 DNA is TGTGCCAGCAGTCCGACTAGAAGGGGCGAGCAGTACTTC. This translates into CASSPTRRGEQYF.